A single sample is the source of the 10 T cell receptor beta chains below, sequenced in a study of blood T cells in healthy people across ages. It was with a sample-barcoded 5' primer and a J-beta primer mix that a second PCR of roughly 7 to 11 cycles was run. One entry per CDR3 protein results from TCRdb running MiXCR on the 5' RACE reads. This sample has around 820,000 distinct CDR3 sequences, with roughly 25% found just once. A further study also used this sample, focusing on T cells of mothers and their children.

What was sequenced was blood. The receptors were gathered from a boy younger than 18 in good health.

The chain carries TRBV5-6 and TRBJ1-4; a weak D match, TRBD1 (5 bases). Germline CDR1 is SGHDT and CDR2 is YYEEEE. The CDR3 consists of 13 residues. V was shortened by 0 bases and J by 6 bases, with 6 bases between the two germline ends. The CDR3 DNA follows: TGTGCCAGCAGCTTGGTAGGGGATGAAAAACTGTTTTTT. Amino acids: CASSLVGDEKLFF.

This chain joins TRBV3-1 and TRBJ2-7; 7 bases align to TRBD1. Germline V lookup: CDR1 LGHDT, CDR2 YNNKEL (reference sequence). V gave up 1 base and J gave up 4 bases; unmatched junction bases: 10. The CDR3 is made up of 16 amino acids. CDR3 nucleotide sequence: TGTGCCAGCAGCCAAGTAGTTGGACAGGAGTCGTACGAGCAGTACTTC. It yields the protein CASSQVVGQESYEQYF.

The chain recombines TRBV4-1 with TRBJ2-1; D gene ambiguous. V lost 6 bases and J lost 0, with 12 bases in between. The CDR3 covers 15 residues. CDR1 is MGHRA and CDR2 is YSYEKL in the germline V gene. CDR3 in DNA: TGCGCCAGCAGGAGTCAGACGAGCTCCTACAATGAGCAGTTCTTC. Translation: CASRSQTSSYNEQFF.

The chain has TRBV29-1 and TRBJ2-3; D is possibly TRBD1 (5 bases). The germline V gene encodes CDR1 SQVTM and CDR2 ANQGSEA. V was pared by 4 bases and J by 2 bases, with 16 bases between. This CDR3 contains 15 residues. CDR3 in amino acids: CSVAGFSRVTDTQYF. The CDR3, as DNA: TGCAGCGTTGCTGGGTTTAGCAGGGTCACAGATACGCAGTATTTT.

V is TRBV6-1 and J is TRBJ2-7; perhaps TRBD1 as D (5 bases). CDR1 is MNHNS and CDR2 is SASEGT in the germline V gene. The CDR3 extends over 14 amino acids. V was trimmed by 3 bases and J by 3 bases, leaving 12 bases between them. DNA for the CDR3: TGTGCCAGCAGTGATCACAGGAATTTCTACGAGCAGTACTTC. This translates into CASSDHRNFYEQYF.

This clonotype has only a few counts. V gene TRBV7-2 combines with J gene TRBJ2-1, with 11 bases lining up with TRBD1. The better agreement between TRBJ2-5 and the DNA end casts doubt on the J call. This CDR3 is built from 16 residues. Germline V gene data show CDR1 as SGHTA and CDR2 as FQGNSA. The CDR3 DNA sequence: TGTGCCAGCAGCTTAGGGGGGACAGGGGGAGGGAAGACCCAGTACTTC. Translated: CASSLGGTGGGKTQYF.

V is TRBV28 and J is TRBJ2-3, with D maybe TRBD1 (6 bases). CDR3 size: 14 residues. V gave up 6 bases and J gave up 4 bases, with 14 bases separating them. Germline V gene data show CDR1 as MDHEN and CDR2 as SYDVKM. The CDR3 coding sequence is TGTGCCAGCAGCAGGGGTTTCATTTCAGATACGCAGTATTTT. As protein: CASSRGFISDTQYF.

The chain links TRBV7-2 to TRBJ1-4; D call uncertain. The germline V gene has CDR1 SGHTA and CDR2 FQGNSA. CDR3 length: 14 amino acids. The ends were cut back, 1 base at V and 6 bases at J, with 9 bases in the middle. The CDR3 loop reads CASSLEAADEKLFF. CDR3 sequence (DNA): TGTGCCAGCAGCTTAGAGGCGGCAGATGAAAAACTGTTTTTT. The full variable domain, with the rest looked up from reference TRBV7-2 and TRBJ1-4, is GAGVSQSPSNKVTEKGKDVELRCDPISGHTALYWYRQSLGQGLEFLIYFQGNSAPDKSGLPSDRFSAERTGGSVSTLTIQRTQQEDSAVYLCASSLEAADEKLFFGSGTQLSVL.

This clonotype turned up a few times. The genes are TRBV5-5 and TRBJ2-3; D is uncertain. The CDR3 contains 16 residues. Germline CDR1 and CDR2: SGHKS and YYEKEE (reference sequence). The V gene lost 0 bases and the J gene lost 3 bases, with 14 bases spanning the gap. As DNA, the CDR3 is TGTGCCAGCAGCTTGGGCCGAGTCTCCGATACAGATACGCAGTATTTT. It encodes CASSLGRVSDTDTQYF.

This chain uses TRBV6-2 or TRBV6-3 with TRBJ2-1, with no clear D. The CDR3 is 13 amino acids. Germline loops: CDR1 MNHEY, CDR2 SVGEGT. Trimming took 6 bases from V and 6 from J, leaving 12 bases between them. The CDR3 here is CASSPLSGNEQFF. CDR3 DNA: TGTGCCAGCAGCCCCCTGAGTGGCAATGAGCAGTTCTTC.